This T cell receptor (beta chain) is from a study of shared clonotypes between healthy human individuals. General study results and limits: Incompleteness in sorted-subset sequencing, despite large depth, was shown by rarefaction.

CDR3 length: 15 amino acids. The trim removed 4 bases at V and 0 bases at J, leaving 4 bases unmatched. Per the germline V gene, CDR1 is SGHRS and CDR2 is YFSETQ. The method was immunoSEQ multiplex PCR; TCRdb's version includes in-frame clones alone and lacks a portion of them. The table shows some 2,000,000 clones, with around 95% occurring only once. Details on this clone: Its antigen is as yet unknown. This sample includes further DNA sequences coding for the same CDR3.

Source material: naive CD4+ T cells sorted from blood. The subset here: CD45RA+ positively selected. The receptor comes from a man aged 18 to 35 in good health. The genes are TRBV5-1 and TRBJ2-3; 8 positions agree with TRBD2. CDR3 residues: CASSPRGGSTDTQYF. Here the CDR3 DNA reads TGCGCCAGCAGCCCCCGGGGGGGAAGCACAGATACGCAGTATTTT.